The 29 T cell receptor beta chains presented below share a single source sample, sequenced in a study of shared clonotypes between healthy human individuals. Profiling relied on immunoSEQ multiplex PCR, and the TCRdb table lists in-frame clones only, not all of them. In the table there are about 2 million clones, 95% of which are singletons. Sequences were obtained from naive CD4+ T cells sorted from blood. The subset is: CD45RA+ positively selected. The source is a man between 18 and 35 years old in good health.

The chain uses TRBV6-5 and TRBJ2-2; the D gene is possibly TRBD1 (6 bases). Trimming removed 10 bases at V and 6 bases at J, with 12 bases between. The CDR3 length is 12 residues. CDR1 and CDR2 from the germline V gene are MNHEY and SVGAGI. The CDR3 nucleotides are TGTGCCACCTACAGGGTCGCCGGGGAGCTGTTTTTT. As protein: CATYRVAGELFF.

Here the CDR3 DNA reads TGTGCCAGCAGTTTCGGACAGGGGTACCAAGAGACCCAGTACTTC. Its protein is CASSFGQGYQETQYF. The rearrangement links TRBV28 to TRBJ2-5, with 9 bases lining up with TRBD1. Trimming cost V 3 bases and J 0 bases; bases outside gene matches: 2. The germline V gene has CDR1 MDHEN and CDR2 SYDVKM. The CDR3 runs to 15 residues.

This sequence joins TRBV7-9 and TRBJ1-5; TRBD1 might be the D (5 bases). In germline, CDR1 is SEHNR, CDR2 FQNEAQ (reference sequence). With 5 bases removed from V and 3 bases from J, the gap between germline ends came to 11 bases. The CDR3 contains 14 residues. CDR3 in DNA: TGTGCCAGCAGCCCAGCACAGGTCAATCAGCCCCAGCATTTT. The encoded protein is CASSPAQVNQPQHF.

V gene TRBV30 combines with J gene TRBJ2-3; 8 bases are a match to TRBD2. This CDR3 is 13 amino acids long. V lost 1 base and J lost 7; bases outside the gene matches: 4. Germline V gives CDR1 GTSNPN, CDR2 SVGIG (reference sequence). Written as DNA, the CDR3 is TGTGCCTGGAGTGGAGCGGGAGTATATACGCAGTATTTT. Amino acid sequence: CAWSGAGVYTQYF.

This clone was detected a few times. The genes are TRBV27 and TRBJ2-7; D gene uncertain. V was shortened by 5 bases and J by 3 bases, with 11 bases between the two germline ends. From germline, CDR1 is MNHEY and CDR2 SMNVEV (reference sequence). The CDR3 consists of 13 residues. The CDR3 region is CASSPLGSYEQYF. For the CDR3, the DNA is TGTGCCAGCAGTCCCCTCGGCAGCTACGAGCAGTACTTC.

This clone has just one count. Other DNA sequences in the sample encode the same CDR3. The chain is built from TRBV19 and TRBJ2-1, with TRBD1 matching over 7 bases. CDR1 is LNHDA and CDR2 is SQIVND in the germline V gene (reference sequence). Trimming cost V 3 bases and J 2 bases; bases outside gene matches: 4. The CDR3 covers 15 residues. The CDR3 DNA follows: TGTGCCAGTAGTATTGAGGGGGCCGCCTACAATGAGCAGTTCTTC. Its translation is CASSIEGAAYNEQFF.

The chain is built from TRBV7-9 and TRBJ2-1; TRBD2 matches 9 bases. V shed 2 bases and J 9 bases; nucleotides not matched to a gene: 8. The CDR3 runs to 15 residues. Per germline, CDR1 SEHNR and CDR2 FQNEAQ (reference sequence). This CDR3 reads CASSLTPSGGSEQFF. The CDR3 DNA reads TGTGCCAGCAGCTTAACGCCCAGCGGGGGGTCTGAGCAGTTCTTC.

The chain combines TRBV30 with TRBJ1-4; the match to TRBD1 covers 8 bases. V lost 2 bases, J lost 11 bases, and 13 bases stayed unmatched. Germline CDR1 is GTSNPN and CDR2 is SVGIG (reference sequence). The CDR3 is made up of 15 amino acids. The CDR3 nucleotides read TGTGCCTGGAGTACTACGGACAGGGTTTATGGGAAACTGTTTTTT. Amino acid sequence: CAWSTTDRVYGKLFF.

V is TRBV21-1 and J is TRBJ1-5. TRBV21-1 is recorded as a pseudogene. The CDR3 is made up of 18 amino acids. CDR3 loop: CASSPKIPGQGACQPQHF. CDR3 bases: TGTGCCAGCAGCCCAAAGATCCCGGGGCAGGGAGCATGTCAGCCCCAGCATTTT.

The chain combines TRBV28 with TRBJ1-5; TRBD1 agrees at 12 bases. This CDR3 contains 16 residues. The junction had 14 bases not matched to a gene; V was cut back by 6 bases and J by 11 bases. Germline V CDR1 and CDR2: MDHEN, SYDVKM. This CDR3 reads CASRTGTGGAFMTQHF. CDR3 in DNA: TGTGCCAGCAGGACCGGGACAGGGGGCGCCTTTATGACCCAGCATTTT.

The chain recombines TRBV7-9 with TRBJ1-2; 8 nucleotides agree with TRBD1. V shed 4 bases and J 8 bases; nucleotides not matched to a gene: 18. The germline V gene encodes CDR1 SEHNR and CDR2 FQNEAQ (reference sequence). The CDR3 length is 17 residues. CDR3 nucleotides: TGTGCCAGCAGCTCCGAACCGGGACAGGCAAGAGGGGGAGGCTACACCTTC. Translating it yields CASSSEPGQARGGGYTF.

This clone was seen just once. The chain recombines TRBV6-1 with TRBJ1-5; unclear D gene. This CDR3 spans 15 amino acids. V shed 0 bases and J shed 5 bases, with 11 bases lying between them. Germline V gene data show CDR1 as MNHNS and CDR2 as SASEGT. CDR3 nucleotides: TGTGCCAGCAGTGAAGCTGCGGACGGTTATCAGCCCCAGCATTTT. This translates into CASSEAADGYQPQHF.

J is TRBJ2-4 and V is TRBV5-1; D unresolved. Trimming took 0 bases from V and 1 from J, leaving 11 bases between them. The V gene's germline CDR1 is SGHRS and CDR2 YFSETQ. This CDR3 is built from 16 residues. CDR3 nucleotides: TGCGCCAGCAGCTTGGCCCCCCTTAGCGCCAAAAACATTCAGTACTTC. This codes for CASSLAPLSAKNIQYF. The whole variable domain, filled in from reference TRBV5-1 and TRBJ2-4, reads KAGVTQTPRYLIKTRGQQVTLSCSPISGHRSVSWYQQTPGQGLQFLFEYFSETQRNKGNFPGRFSGRQFSNSRSEMNVSTLELGDSALYLCASSLAPLSAKNIQYFGAGTRLSVL.

About this clone itself: Other DNA sequences in the same sample also yield this CDR3. V and J are TRBV5-4 and TRBJ2-3, with D possibly TRBD1 on 6 matching bases. Per germline, CDR1 SGHNT and CDR2 YYREEE (reference sequence). The CDR3 sequence is 15 residues long. Trimming cost V 4 bases and J 0 bases, with 12 bases left between them. The DNA for the CDR3 is TGTGCCAGCAGCCTGGACAGCTCTAGCACAGATACGCAGTATTTT. Protein: CASSLDSSSTDTQYF.

The chain combines TRBV6-5 with TRBJ2-1; possibly TRBD2 for D (6 bases). Trimming took 8 bases from V and 3 from J, leaving 14 bases between them. This CDR3 has 14 residues. The V gene's germline CDR1 is MNHEY and CDR2 SVGAGI. The CDR3 DNA is TGTGCCAGCTCCCGGAGGGACGGCTACAATGAGCAGTTCTTC. This translates into CASSRRDGYNEQFF.

The V call is TRBV11-2, the J call TRBJ1-5; D ambiguous. Between the trimmed V and J ends, which lost 5 bases and 7 bases, there was a span of 12 bases. The germline CDR1 and CDR2 sequences are SGHAT and FQNNGV. This CDR3 contains 13 residues. For the CDR3, the DNA is TGTGCCAGCAGCCCCGGTCTCGAGCAGCCCCAGCATTTT. This sequence encodes CASSPGLEQPQHF. The full variable domain, completed using reference TRBV11-2 and TRBJ1-5, is EAGVAQSPRYKIIEKRQSVAFWCNPISGHATLYWYQQILGQGPKLLIQFQNNGVVDDSQLPKDRFSAERLKGVDSTLKIQPAKLEDSAVYLCASSPGLEQPQHFGDGTRLSIL.

The chain's CDR3 is CASSPVIAGVGEQYF. The CDR3 nucleotides are TGTGCCAGCAGTCCCGTGATAGCGGGAGTTGGAGAGCAGTACTTC. The J gene is TRBJ2-7, the V gene TRBV27; 9 positions match TRBD2. Trimming at V came to 5 bases and at J to 7 bases, leaving 12 bases not matched to a gene. The CDR3 runs 15 residues. Germline assignment: CDR1 MNHEY and CDR2 SMNVEV (reference sequence).

The CDR3 sequence is CASRNSGGGYNEQFF. The CDR3 nucleotides read TGTGCCAGCAGAAATAGCGGGGGGGGATACAATGAGCAGTTCTTC. The chain is built from TRBV6-5 and TRBJ2-1, with 11 nucleotides matching TRBD2. There are 15 residues in the CDR3. Trimming removed 6 bases from V and 4 bases from J; junction bases left unmatched: 5. The V gene's germline CDR1 is MNHEY and CDR2 SVGAGI.

The chain is built from TRBV5-1 and TRBJ2-5, with D perhaps being TRBD1 or TRBD2 (5 bases each). Germline assignment: CDR1 SGHRS and CDR2 YFSETQ. V lost 3 bases and J lost 2, with 11 bases in between. This CDR3 is 14 amino acids long. The CDR3 bases are TGCGCCAGCAGCTGGGGACGGACGCAAGAGACCCAGTACTTC. This sequence encodes CASSWGRTQETQYF.

The chain is built from TRBV7-9 and TRBJ1-1, with a weak D call TRBD1 (6 bases). Germline V gene sequence: CDR1 SEHNR, CDR2 FQNEAQ (reference sequence). This CDR3 has 17 residues. The V and J ends lost 5 bases and 3 bases respectively, with 22 bases between them. Here the CDR3 reads CASSLLEVGGGDTEAFF. Written as DNA, the CDR3 is TGTGCCAGCAGCCTTCTAGAGGTAGGAGGGGGTGACACTGAAGCTTTCTTT.

In this sample, this clone turned up once. The gene calls are TRBV5-1 and TRBJ1-2; D not resolved. The CDR3 spans 14 residues. The V end lost 4 bases, the J end lost 2 bases, and 12 bases lay between the germline ends. The V gene's germline CDR1 is SGHRS and CDR2 YFSETQ. DNA of the CDR3: TGCGCCAGCAGCCGTACGGACGGGAACTATGGCTACACCTTC. This encodes CASSRTDGNYGYTF.

Concerning this clone: The sample holds other DNA sequences that translate to the same CDR3. The V gene is TRBV30, the J gene TRBJ1-5; D is unclear. The V gene lost 2 bases and the J gene lost 0 bases, with 5 bases spanning the gap. The CDR3 consists of 13 residues. Germline V gene data show CDR1 as GTSNPN and CDR2 as SVGIG (reference sequence). The CDR3, as DNA: TGTGCCTGGAGTCTTGATAGCAATCAGCCCCAGCATTTT. Its protein is CAWSLDSNQPQHF.

In nucleotides, the CDR3 is TGTGCCAGCTGCTCGGTCGGACAGGGGGGAAACACCATATATTTT. Translating it yields CASCSVGQGGNTIYF. The rearrangement links TRBV11-3 to TRBJ1-3; 9 bases fit TRBD1. CDR1 is SGHNT and CDR2 is YENEEA in the germline V gene. Trimming took 8 bases from V and 4 from J; bases not matched to a gene: 9. The CDR3 runs to 15 residues.

The chain carries TRBV4-1 and TRBJ1-3, with a tentative D call TRBD1 (5 bases). Germline CDR1 reads MGHRA; CDR2 reads YSYEKL. Trimming pared 1 base from V and 0 bases from J, leaving 16 bases between. The CDR3 extends over 18 amino acids. In nucleotides, the CDR3 is TGCGCCAGCAGCCAAGTTTTCCGGGACTCCGGCTCTGGAAACACCATATATTTT. Encoded protein: CASSQVFRDSGSGNTIYF.

The V and J genes are TRBV5-1 and TRBJ2-1, with D tentatively TRBD1 (5 bases). Germline values: CDR1 SGHRS, CDR2 YFSETQ. The germline V and J ends were trimmed by 4 bases and 10 bases, with 15 bases remaining between them. This CDR3 is 13 amino acids long. This CDR3 reads CASSTRASGEQFF. The CDR3, as DNA: TGCGCCAGCAGCACCCGGGCCTCAGGGGAGCAGTTCTTC.

The rearrangement links TRBV28 to TRBJ2-1; D assignment may be TRBD1 or TRBD2 (5 bases each). Germline V lookup: CDR1 MDHEN, CDR2 SYDVKM. With 7 bases removed from V and 4 bases from J, the gap between germline ends came to 11 bases. This CDR3 is 13 amino acids long. The CDR3 here is CASKGPGYNEQFF. In DNA form, the CDR3 reads TGTGCCAGCAAGGGACCAGGATACAATGAGCAGTTCTTC.

The gene calls are TRBV6-4 and TRBJ2-2; D may be TRBD1 (5 bases). Trimming removed 7 bases from V and 1 base from J, with 10 bases in between. In germline, CDR1 is MRHNA, CDR2 SNTAGT. The CDR3 runs 14 residues. CDR3 amino acids: CASKGQWNTGELFF. The CDR3 DNA is TGTGCCAGCAAAGGACAATGGAACACCGGGGAGCTGTTTTTT.

The chain uses TRBV6-6 and TRBJ1-1; TRBD1 might be the D (6 bases). V was trimmed by 5 bases and J by 0 bases, leaving 13 bases between them. Germline-derived CDR1 and CDR2 are MNHNY and SVGAGI (reference sequence). This CDR3 is built from 15 residues. This CDR3 is CASSPGGPMNTEAFF. For the CDR3, the DNA is TGTGCCAGCAGTCCCGGGGGGCCTATGAACACTGAAGCTTTCTTT.

The rearrangement links TRBV30 to TRBJ2-7, with 10 nucleotides matching TRBD1. The CDR3 is 13 residues long. The junction had 9 bases not matched to a gene; V was cut back by 8 bases and J by 5 bases. Germline CDR1 and CDR2: GTSNPN and SVGIG (reference sequence). Here the CDR3 DNA reads TGTGCCCGGGGGACAGGGGTAAGCCACGAGCAGTACTTC. It translates to CARGTGVSHEQYF.